This T cell receptor beta chain was identified in a study of graft-versus-host responses after intestinal transplantation. Study summary: Induction using anti-thymocyte globulin, followed by tacrolimus and steroids for roughly 3 years, was given to all recipients.

J was trimmed by 4 bases and V by 4 bases; bases with no gene match: 4. Germline-derived CDR1 and CDR2 are SQVTM and ANQGSEA. The CDR3 consists of 13 residues. Data came from immunoSEQ multiplex PCR; TCRdb stores just in-frame clones and leaves some out. The table lists around 67,000 clones, roughly 89% of them singletons. On this clone itself: The antigen is unknown.

Findings of the study overall: Detection of GvH clones occurred in recipient marrow, and some had their first appearance in ileum or blood. GvH clone levels peaked in circulation, and this peak was associated with early post-transplant HvG declines. Individuals who had graft-donor T cell macrochimerism had allografts that showed high graft-versus-host to host-versus-graft clonal ratios.

The sample in question was unstimulated CD8+ T cells sorted from spleen or lymph node cells, obtained before transplant. The chain couples TRBV29-1 to TRBJ2-1; the match to TRBD2 covers 7 bases. The TCR sequence derives from a human donor who was the organ donor for an intestinal transplant. The CDR3: CSVGEGTYNEQFF. DNA of the CDR3: TGCAGCGTTGGGGAGGGAACTTACAATGAGCAGTTCTTC.